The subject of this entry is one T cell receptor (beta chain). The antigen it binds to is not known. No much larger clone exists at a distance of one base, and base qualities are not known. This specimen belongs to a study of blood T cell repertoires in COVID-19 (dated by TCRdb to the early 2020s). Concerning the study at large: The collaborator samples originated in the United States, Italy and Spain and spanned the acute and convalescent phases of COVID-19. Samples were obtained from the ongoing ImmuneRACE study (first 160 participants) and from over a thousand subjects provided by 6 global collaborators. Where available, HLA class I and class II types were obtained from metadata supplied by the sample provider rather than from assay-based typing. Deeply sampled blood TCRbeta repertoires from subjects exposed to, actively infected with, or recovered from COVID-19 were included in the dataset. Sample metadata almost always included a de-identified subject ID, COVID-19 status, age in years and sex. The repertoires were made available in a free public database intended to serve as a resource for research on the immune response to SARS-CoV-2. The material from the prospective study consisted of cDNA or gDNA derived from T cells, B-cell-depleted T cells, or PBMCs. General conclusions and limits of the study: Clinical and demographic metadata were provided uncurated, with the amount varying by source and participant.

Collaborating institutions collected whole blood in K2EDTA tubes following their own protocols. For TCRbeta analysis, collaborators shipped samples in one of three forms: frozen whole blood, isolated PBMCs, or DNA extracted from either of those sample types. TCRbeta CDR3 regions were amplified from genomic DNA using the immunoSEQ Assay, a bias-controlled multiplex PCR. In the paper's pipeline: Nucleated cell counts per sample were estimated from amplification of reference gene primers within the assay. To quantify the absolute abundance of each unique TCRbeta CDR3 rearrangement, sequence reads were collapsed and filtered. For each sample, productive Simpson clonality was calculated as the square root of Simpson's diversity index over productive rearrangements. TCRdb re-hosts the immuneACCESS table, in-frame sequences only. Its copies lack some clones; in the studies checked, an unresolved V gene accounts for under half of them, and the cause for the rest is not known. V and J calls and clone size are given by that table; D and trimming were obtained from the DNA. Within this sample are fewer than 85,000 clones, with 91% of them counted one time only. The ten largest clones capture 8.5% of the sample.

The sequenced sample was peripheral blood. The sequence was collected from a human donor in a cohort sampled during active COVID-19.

CDR3 reads: CASTGVRYLYGYTF. The sequence in DNA is TGTGCCAGCACCGGGGTGCGCTATTTATATGGCTACACCTTC. The chain is assembled from TRBV28 and TRBJ1-2, with the D gene too uncertain to name. From cysteine to phenylalanine, the CDR3 is 14 amino acids long. Only the CDR3 DNA stays, 42 bases, in frame from base 1. V loses 7 bases of germline sequence and J loses 5 bases, and the interval between the two ends is 17 bases. The germline V gene supplies CDR1 MDHEN and CDR2 SYDVKM.